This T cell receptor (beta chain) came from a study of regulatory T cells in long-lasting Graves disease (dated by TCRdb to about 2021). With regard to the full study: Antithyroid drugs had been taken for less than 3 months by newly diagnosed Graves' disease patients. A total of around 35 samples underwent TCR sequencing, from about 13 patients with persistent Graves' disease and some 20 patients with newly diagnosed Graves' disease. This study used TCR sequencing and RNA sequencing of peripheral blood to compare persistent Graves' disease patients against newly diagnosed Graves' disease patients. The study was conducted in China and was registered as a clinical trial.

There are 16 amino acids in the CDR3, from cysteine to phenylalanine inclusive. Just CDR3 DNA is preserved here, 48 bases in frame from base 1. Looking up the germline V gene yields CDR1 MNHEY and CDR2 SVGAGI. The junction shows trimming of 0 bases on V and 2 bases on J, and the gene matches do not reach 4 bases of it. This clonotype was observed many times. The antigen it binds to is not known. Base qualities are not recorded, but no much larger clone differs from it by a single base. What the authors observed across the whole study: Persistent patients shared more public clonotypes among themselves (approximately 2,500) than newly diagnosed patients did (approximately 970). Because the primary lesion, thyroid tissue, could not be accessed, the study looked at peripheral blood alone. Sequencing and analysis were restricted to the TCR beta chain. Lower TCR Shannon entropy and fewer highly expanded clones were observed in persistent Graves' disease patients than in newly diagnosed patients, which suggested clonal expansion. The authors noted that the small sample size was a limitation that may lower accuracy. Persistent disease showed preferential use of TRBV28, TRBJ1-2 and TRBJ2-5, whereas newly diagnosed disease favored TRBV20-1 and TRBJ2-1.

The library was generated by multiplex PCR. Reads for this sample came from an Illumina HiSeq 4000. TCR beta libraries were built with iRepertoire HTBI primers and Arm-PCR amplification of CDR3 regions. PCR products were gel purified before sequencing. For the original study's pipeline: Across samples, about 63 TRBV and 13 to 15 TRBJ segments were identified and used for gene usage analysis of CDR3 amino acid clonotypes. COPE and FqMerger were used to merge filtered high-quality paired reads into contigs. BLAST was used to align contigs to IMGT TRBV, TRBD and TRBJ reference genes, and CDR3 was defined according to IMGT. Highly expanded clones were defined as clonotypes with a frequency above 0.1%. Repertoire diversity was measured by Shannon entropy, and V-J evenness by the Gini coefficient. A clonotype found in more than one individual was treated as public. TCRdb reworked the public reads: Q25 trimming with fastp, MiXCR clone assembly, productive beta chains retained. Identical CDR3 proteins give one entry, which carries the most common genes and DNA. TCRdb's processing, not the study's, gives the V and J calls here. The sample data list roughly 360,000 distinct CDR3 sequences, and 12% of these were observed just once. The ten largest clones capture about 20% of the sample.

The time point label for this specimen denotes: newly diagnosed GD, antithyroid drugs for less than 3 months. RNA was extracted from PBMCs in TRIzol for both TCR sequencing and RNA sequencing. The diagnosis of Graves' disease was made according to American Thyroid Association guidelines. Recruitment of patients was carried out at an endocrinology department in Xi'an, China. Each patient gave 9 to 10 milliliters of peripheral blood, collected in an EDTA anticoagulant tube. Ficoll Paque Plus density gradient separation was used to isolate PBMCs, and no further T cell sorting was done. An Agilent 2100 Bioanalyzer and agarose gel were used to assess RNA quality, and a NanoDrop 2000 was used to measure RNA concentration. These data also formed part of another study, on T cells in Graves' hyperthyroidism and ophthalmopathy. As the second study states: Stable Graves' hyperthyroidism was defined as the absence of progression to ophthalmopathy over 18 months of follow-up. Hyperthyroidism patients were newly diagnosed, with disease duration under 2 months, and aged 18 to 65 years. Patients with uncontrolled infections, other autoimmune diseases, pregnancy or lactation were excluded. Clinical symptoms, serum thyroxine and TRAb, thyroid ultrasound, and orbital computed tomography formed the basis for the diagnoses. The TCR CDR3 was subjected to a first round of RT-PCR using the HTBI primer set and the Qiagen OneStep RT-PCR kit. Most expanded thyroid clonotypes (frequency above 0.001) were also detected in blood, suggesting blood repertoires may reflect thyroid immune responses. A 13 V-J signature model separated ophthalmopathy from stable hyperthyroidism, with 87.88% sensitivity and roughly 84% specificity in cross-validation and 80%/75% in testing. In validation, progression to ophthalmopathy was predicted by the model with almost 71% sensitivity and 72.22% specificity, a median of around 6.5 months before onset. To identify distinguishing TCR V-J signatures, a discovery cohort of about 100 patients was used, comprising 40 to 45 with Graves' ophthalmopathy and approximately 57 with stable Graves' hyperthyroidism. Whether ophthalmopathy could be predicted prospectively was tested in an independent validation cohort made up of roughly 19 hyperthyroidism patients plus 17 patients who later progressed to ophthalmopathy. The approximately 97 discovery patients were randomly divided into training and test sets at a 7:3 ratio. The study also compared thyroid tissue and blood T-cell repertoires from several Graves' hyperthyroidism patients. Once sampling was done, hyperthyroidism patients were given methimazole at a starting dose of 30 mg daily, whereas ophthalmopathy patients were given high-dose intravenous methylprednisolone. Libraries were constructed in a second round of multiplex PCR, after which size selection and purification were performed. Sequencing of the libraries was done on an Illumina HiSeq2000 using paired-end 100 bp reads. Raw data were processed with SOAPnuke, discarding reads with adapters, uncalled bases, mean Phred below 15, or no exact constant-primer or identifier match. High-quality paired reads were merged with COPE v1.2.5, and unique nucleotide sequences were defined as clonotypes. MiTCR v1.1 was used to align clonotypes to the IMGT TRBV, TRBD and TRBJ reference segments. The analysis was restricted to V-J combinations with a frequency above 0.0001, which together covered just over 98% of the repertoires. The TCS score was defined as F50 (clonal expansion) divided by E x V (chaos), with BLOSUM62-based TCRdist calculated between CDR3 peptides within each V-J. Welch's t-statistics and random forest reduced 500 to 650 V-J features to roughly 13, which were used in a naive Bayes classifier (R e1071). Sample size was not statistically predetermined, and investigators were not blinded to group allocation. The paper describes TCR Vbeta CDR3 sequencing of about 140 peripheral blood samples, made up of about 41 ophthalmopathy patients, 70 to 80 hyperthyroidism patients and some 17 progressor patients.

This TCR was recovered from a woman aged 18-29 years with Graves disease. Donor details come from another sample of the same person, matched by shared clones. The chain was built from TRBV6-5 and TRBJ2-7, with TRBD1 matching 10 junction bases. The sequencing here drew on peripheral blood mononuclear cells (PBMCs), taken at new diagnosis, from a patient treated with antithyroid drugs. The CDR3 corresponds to CASSYSRTGGTYEQYF. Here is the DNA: TGTGCCAGCAGTTACTCGCGGACAGGGGGGACCTACGAGCAGTACTTC.